The 7 T cell receptor beta chains in this list originate from one sample, sequenced in a study of blood T cells in healthy people across ages (dated by TCRdb to the mid-2010s). The library was built by means of 5' RACE. The instrument was an Illumina HiSeq 2500. The second PCR ran for about 6 to 11 cycles and used a J-beta primer mix along with a sample-barcoded 5' primer. TCRdb reran the public reads through fastp at Q25 and MiXCR, keeping productive beta chains. Every distinct CDR3 protein forms one entry, paired with its most common genes and DNA. The sample table records some 1.5 million distinct CDR3 sequences; 28% of these occur just once. About 7.7% of the sample goes to the ten largest clones. The sequenced sample was blood. Receptors were obtained from a woman under 40 in good health.

This clonotype was found a few times. The V and J genes are TRBV29-1 and TRBJ1-5, with a weak D call TRBD1 (5 bases). CDR1 is SQVTM and CDR2 is ANQGSEA in the germline V gene. CDR3 length equals 12 residues. Trimming stripped 8 bases from V and 4 bases from J, with 12 bases between. The CDR3 here is CSCRDENQPQHF. As DNA, the CDR3 is TGCAGCTGCCGGGACGAGAATCAGCCCCAGCATTTT.

This clonotype came up a few times. This chain joins TRBV19 and TRBJ2-7, with D uncertain. The CDR3 is 13 amino acids. V was shortened by 3 bases and J by 0 bases, with 6 bases between the two germline ends. Germline V gene sequence: CDR1 LNHDA, CDR2 SQIVND (reference sequence). As DNA, the CDR3 is TGTGCCAGTAGTATGACCCCCTCCTACGAGCAGTACTTC. This translates into CASSMTPSYEQYF.

The chain employs TRBV20-1 and TRBJ1-2; D perhaps matches TRBD1 (6 bases). Germline V lookup: CDR1 DFQATT, CDR2 SNEGSKA (reference sequence). This CDR3 is built from 14 residues. V dropped 1 base and J dropped 1 base, with 10 bases sitting between them. The CDR3 loop is CSARAQDSNYGYTF. As DNA, the CDR3 is TGCAGTGCTAGAGCTCAGGACAGTAACTATGGCTACACCTTC.

This chain joins TRBV9 and TRBJ2-5; the match to TRBD2 covers 10 bases. The length of the CDR3 is 17 residues. After removal of 0 bases from V and 5 bases from J, the junction contained 10 bases not matched to a gene. CDR1 and CDR2 from the germline V gene are SGDLS and YYNGEE. CDR3: CASSVEGSGGTGETQYF. CDR3 nucleotide sequence: TGTGCCAGCAGCGTAGAAGGTAGCGGGGGGACGGGGGAGACCCAGTACTTC.

The chain joins TRBV2 to TRBJ2-1, with D tentatively TRBD1 or TRBD2 (5 bases each). The V gene's germline CDR1 is SNHLY and CDR2 FYNNEI. This CDR3 is 13 amino acids long. V was cut by 3 bases and J by 13 bases, with 16 bases left in between. Written as DNA, the CDR3 is TGTGCCAGCAGTGAGGGACGTCTGGTCCCACAGTTCTTC. Residues: CASSEGRLVPQFF.

This chain joins TRBV4-3 and TRBJ1-5; no reliable D call. Germline assignment: CDR1 LGHNA and CDR2 YSLEER. The CDR3 sequence is 15 residues long. V was cut by 4 bases and J by 4 bases, with 14 bases left in between. CDR3 nucleotide sequence: TGCGCCAGCAGCCCCACAATGGGAGGGAATCAGCCCCAGCATTTT. Protein product: CASSPTMGGNQPQHF.

The chain is built from TRBV18 and TRBJ2-1, with 8 bases matching TRBD2. Per germline, CDR1 KGHSH and CDR2 LQKENI. Germline trimming cut 6 bases from V and 8 bases from J; bases unmatched to any gene: 12. CDR3 length equals 15 residues. The CDR3 DNA sequence: TGTGCCAGCTCTGGGTGGAGCGGGAGTTTGGATGAGCAGTTCTTC. Translated, it gives CASSGWSGSLDEQFF.